These 17 T cell receptor beta chains were sequenced from one sample in a study of blood T cells in healthy people across ages. A J-beta primer mix and a sample-barcoded 5' primer were used in a second PCR of about 7 to 12 cycles. TCRdb reanalysed the 5' RACE reads using MiXCR and keeps one entry per CDR3 protein. The repertoire holds fewer than 1,200,000 distinct CDR3 sequences, around 27% seen once, with approximately 0.7% in the top ten. The same sample was also used in a study of T cells of mothers and their children.

The sequenced sample consisted of blood. Every receptor here comes from a girl under 10 years old in good health.

The chain is built from TRBV9 and TRBJ2-3, with D maybe TRBD2 (5 bases). The ends were cut back, 2 bases at V and 1 base at J, with 11 bases in the middle. There are 15 residues in the CDR3. Germline V lookup: CDR1 SGDLS, CDR2 YYNGEE. CDR3: CASSVGGYGTDTQYF. CDR3 DNA: TGTGCCAGCAGCGTTGGCGGGTACGGCACAGATACGCAGTATTTT.

This clonotype appeared many times. J is TRBJ2-1 and V is TRBV9; D remains ambiguous. Germline V gene data show CDR1 as SGDLS and CDR2 as YYNGEE. The CDR3 is 12 amino acids. Trimming removed 3 bases from V and 10 bases from J, with 11 bases in between. The CDR3 reads CASSGAEDEQFF. The CDR3, as DNA: TGTGCCAGCAGCGGTGCTGAGGACGAGCAGTTCTTC.

The chain employs TRBV5-1 and TRBJ2-1; 7 positions match TRBD2. Looked up from germline, CDR1 is SGHRS and CDR2 is YFSETQ. The length of the CDR3 is 15 residues. V was pared by 6 bases and J by 1 base, with 7 bases of the junction left unmatched. CDR3 bases: TGCGCCAGCAAGGCGGGAGAAAGGTCCTACAATGAGCAGTTCTTC. It translates to CASKAGERSYNEQFF.

This clonotype has a count of ten or more. The V gene is TRBV5-1, the J gene TRBJ1-1; D is perhaps TRBD1 (6 bases). V was clipped by 0 bases and J by 2 bases, with 11 bases between them. Germline CDR1 and CDR2: SGHRS and YFSETQ. The CDR3 loop spans 15 amino acids. Here the CDR3 DNA reads TGCGCCAGCAGCTTGGAAGGGGGGCGAAACACTGAAGCTTTCTTT. It is translated as CASSLEGGRNTEAFF.

This clonotype was detected only a few times. This likely comes from a read error, as the CDR3 has no conserved phenylalanine or tryptophan at its end. The rearrangement links TRBV29-1 to TRBJ1-1; no firm D call. V was shortened by 4 bases and J by 4 bases, with 10 bases between the two germline ends. This CDR3 comprises 12 residues. The V gene's germline CDR1 is SQVTM and CDR2 ANQGSEA. CDR3 residues: CSVGRYATEAFS. CDR3 bases: TGCAGCGTTGGTAGGTACGCCACTGAAGCTTTCTCT.

This clonotype showed up just a few times. A junction boundary mismatches the germline segment, possibly from a read error. The gene calls are TRBV29-1 and TRBJ2-1; 9 bases are a match to TRBD2. This CDR3 contains 16 residues. Germline-derived CDR1 and CDR2 are SQVTM and ANQGSEA. CDR3 sequence reads: CSVVAGGPEAYNERFF. In nucleotides, the CDR3 is TGCAGCGTTGTGGCGGGAGGGCCCGAAGCCTACAATGAGCGGTTCTTC.

The chain links TRBV20-1 to TRBJ2-5; D remains unclear. The DNA end favors TRBJ2-7, so the J call may be wrong. Looked up from germline, CDR1 is DFQATT and CDR2 is SNEGSKA (reference sequence). The CDR3 sequence is 14 residues long. CDR3 protein: CSASPGGELYEQYF. CDR3 sequence (DNA): TGCAGTGCTAGCCCGGGTGGGGAACTCTACGAGCAGTACTTC.

In its sample, this clonotype was seen a few times. The V call is TRBV12-3 or TRBV12-4, the J call TRBJ2-5; D is unclear. CDR3 length equals 13 residues. V shed 5 bases and J shed 3 bases, with 10 bases lying between them. The CDR3 loop is CASSRNGKETQYF. CDR3 bases: TGTGCCAGCAGTCGAAATGGAAAAGAGACCCAGTACTTC.

This clonotype was detected only a few times. The rearrangement links TRBV7-9 to TRBJ2-7, with D perhaps TRBD2 (6 bases). The length of the CDR3 is 15 residues. Germline lookup yields CDR1 SEHNR and CDR2 FQNEAQ (reference sequence). V lost 5 bases and J lost 2, with 16 bases in between. For the CDR3, the DNA is TGTGCCAGCAGCCGGACGGCGGGGATGCCCTACGAGCAGTACTTC. It encodes CASSRTAGMPYEQYF. Full variable domain (remainder filled in from reference TRBV7-9 and TRBJ2-7): DTGVSQNPRHKITKRGQNVTFRCDPISEHNRLYWYRQTLGQGPEFLTYFQNEAQLEKSRLLSDRFSAERPKGSFSTLEIQRTEQGDSAMYLCASSRTAGMPYEQYFGPGTRLTVT.

The V call is TRBV24-1, the J call TRBJ2-5; no definite D call. The end of the DNA fits TRBJ2-1 better, so the J call may be wrong. The CDR3 sequence is 13 residues long. Germline-derived CDR1 and CDR2 are KGHDR and SFDVKD. Written as DNA, the CDR3 is TGTGCCACCAGTGATTTTAACCCCAATGAGCAGTTCTTC. It specifies CATSDFNPNEQFF.

This chain links TRBV6-5 with TRBJ2-5, with TRBD2 matching over 12 bases. Gene TRBJ2-1 matches the end of the DNA better, so the J call may be wrong. Germline CDR1 and CDR2: MNHEY and SVGAGI. The CDR3 totals 16 residues. CDR3 protein: CASSYEGTSGHNEQFF. DNA for the CDR3: TGTGCCAGCAGTTACGAGGGGACTAGCGGGCACAATGAGCAGTTCTTC.

The table lists this clonotype with a few counts. V and J are TRBV25-1 and TRBJ2-5; D is possibly TRBD2 (6 bases). Germline V gene data show CDR1 as MGHDK and CDR2 as SYGVNS. The CDR3 spans 12 residues. Trimming left V 4 bases short and J 11 bases short, with 14 bases between. The CDR3 sequence: CASSGDLREQYF. DNA for the CDR3: TGTGCCAGCAGTGGAGACCTTCGGGAGCAGTACTTC.

The chain joins TRBV4-3 to TRBJ1-1; TRBD1 matches 12 bases. Germline CDR1 reads LGHNA; CDR2 reads YSLEER. The V gene end was trimmed by 1 base and the J gene end by 10 bases; junction bases not matched to a gene: 4. The CDR3 is 14 residues long. Here the CDR3 DNA reads TGCGCCAGCAGCCAAGGTCGGGACAGGGGGCGAGCTTTCTTT. This sequence encodes CASSQGRDRGRAFF.

This clonotype was counted only a few times. This chain links TRBV4-2 with TRBJ2-6, with a weak D call TRBD2 (6 bases). V lost 1 base and J lost 0, with 13 bases in between. CDR3 length: 18 residues. Germline CDR1 LGHNA, CDR2 YNFKEQ. The CDR3 sequence: CASSQVRDSSSGANVLTF. The DNA for the CDR3 is TGTGCCAGCAGCCAAGTGCGGGACTCTTCCTCTGGGGCCAACGTCCTGACTTTC.

The chain recombines TRBV7-9 with TRBJ2-7; D is uncertain. Germline lookup yields CDR1 SEHNR and CDR2 FQNEAQ (reference sequence). The CDR3 is 14 amino acids. V dropped 1 base and J dropped 2 bases, with 9 bases sitting between them. The CDR3 is CASSLEGRAYEQYF. The CDR3 DNA sequence: TGTGCCAGCAGCTTAGAGGGTAGAGCCTACGAGCAGTACTTC. Full variable domain (missing parts from reference TRBV7-9 and TRBJ2-7): DTGVSQNPRHKITKRGQNVTFRCDPISEHNRLYWYRQTLGQGPEFLTYFQNEAQLEKSRLLSDRFSAERPKGSFSTLEIQRTEQGDSAMYLCASSLEGRAYEQYFGPGTRLTVT.

The rearrangement uses TRBV6-1 and TRBJ2-1, with D perhaps matching TRBD1 or TRBD2 (5 bases each). The J call may be wrong; the DNA end is better matched by TRBJ2-7. The CDR3 has 16 amino acids. Per germline, CDR1 MNHNS and CDR2 SASEGT. The CDR3 nucleotides read TGTGCCAGCAGTGAGAGAAACCGGGGCCACGAGAGGGAGCAGTACTTC. It yields the protein CASSERNRGHEREQYF.

Concerning this clonotype: One end of the junction is discordant with germline, which a read error may explain. This sequence joins TRBV25-1 and TRBJ2-1; tentatively, D is TRBD2 (6 bases). The CDR3 has 18 amino acids. The germline gives CDR1 MGHDK, CDR2 SYGVNS. The DNA for the CDR3 is TGTGCCAGCAGTGAAGGTTCGGTTCTAGCGCCACTGAGCAATGAGCAGCTCTTC. Residues: CASSEGSVLAPLSNEQLF.